Following are 12 T cell receptor beta chains from one sample sequenced in a study of blood T cell repertoires in COVID-19. Sequencing was performed with immunoSEQ multiplex PCR; in TCRdb, only in-frame clones are kept and a portion is missing. Here the sample spans approximately 96,000 clones, about 88% being singletons. Sequencing was carried out using peripheral blood. These receptors came from an elderly woman with acute or convalescent COVID-19.

This chain uses TRBV20-1 with TRBJ1-4, with TRBD1 matching 9 bases. V lost 3 bases and J lost 7; bases outside the gene matches: 6. Germline lookup yields CDR1 DFQATT and CDR2 SNEGSKA (reference sequence). The CDR3 contains 14 residues. The CDR3, as DNA: TGCAGTGCTAGTTATGTACAGGGGGCTGAAAAACTGTTTTTT. Translation: CSASYVQGAEKLFF.

The chain combines TRBV7-9 with TRBJ2-5; D gene ambiguous. CDR1 is SEHNR, CDR2 FQNEAQ, per germline (reference sequence). V was clipped by 1 base and J by 5 bases, with 8 bases between them. The CDR3 contains 13 residues. The CDR3 here is CASSLGQWETQYF. CDR3 in DNA: TGTGCCAGCAGCTTAGGGCAGTGGGAGACCCAGTACTTC. The entire variable domain, with the rest obtained from reference TRBV7-9 and TRBJ2-5, is as follows: DTGVSQNPRHKITKRGQNVTFRCDPISEHNRLYWYRQTLGQGPEFLTYFQNEAQLEKSRLLSDRFSAERPKGSFSTLEIQRTEQGDSAMYLCASSLGQWETQYFGPGTRLLVL.

This chain links TRBV7-3 with TRBJ2-3; the match to TRBD1 covers 10 bases. The ends lost 0 bases at V and 1 base at J; junction bases unmatched: 13. The CDR3 is made up of 20 amino acids. CDR1 and CDR2 (germline): SGHTA, FQGTGA. CDR3 loop: CASSLTALQTGTGGTDTQYF. The CDR3 DNA is TGTGCCAGCAGCTTAACTGCGCTGCAGACGGGGACAGGGGGCACAGATACGCAGTATTTT.

CDR3 in DNA: TGTGCCAGTAACACATGGGACAGGGTAAATGGCTACACCTTC. It specifies CASNTWDRVNGYTF. The V gene is TRBV19, the J gene TRBJ1-2; 9 nucleotides match TRBD1. CDR1 and CDR2 (germline): LNHDA, SQIVND (reference sequence). Germline trimming cut 7 bases from V and 6 bases from J; bases unmatched to any gene: 9. The CDR3 sequence is 14 residues long.

J is TRBJ2-1 and V is TRBV27; 12 bases are a match to TRBD1. The V segment lost 3 bases and the J segment 7 bases; nucleotides outside the gene matches: 10. Germline CDR1 is MNHEY and CDR2 is SMNVEV (reference sequence). CDR3 size: 17 residues. CDR3 loop: CASSFGLGTGGINEQFF. The CDR3 coding sequence is TGTGCCAGCAGTTTCGGCTTAGGGACAGGGGGCATTAATGAGCAGTTCTTC.

The genes are TRBV6-6 and TRBJ1-1; TRBD1 is a possible D gene (5 bases). The CDR3 spans 15 residues. CDR1 and CDR2 (germline): MNHNY, SVGAGI (reference sequence). With 9 bases removed from V and 1 base from J, the gap between germline ends came to 18 bases. This CDR3 is CASTTGGTRNTEAFF. CDR3 bases: TGTGCCAGTACAACTGGGGGGACCAGGAACACTGAAGCTTTCTTT.

V gene TRBV7-2 combines with J gene TRBJ1-4, with 7 bases matching TRBD1. Germline loops: CDR1 SGHTA, CDR2 FQGNSA. This CDR3 has 16 residues. J was trimmed by 2 bases and V by 4 bases; bases with no gene match: 7. CDR3 protein: CASSSGGGGTNEKLFF. The CDR3 DNA sequence: TGTGCCAGCAGCTCAGGTGGAGGGGGCACTAATGAAAAACTGTTTTTT.

The chain combines TRBV5-4 with TRBJ1-2, with D possibly being TRBD1 (5 bases). V dropped 2 bases and J dropped 8 bases, with 13 bases sitting between them. From germline, CDR1 is SGHNT and CDR2 YYREEE (reference sequence). This CDR3 is built from 13 residues. CDR3 nucleotides: TGTGCCAGCAGCTTTCCTGACAGTGGAGGCTACACCTTC. The encoded protein is CASSFPDSGGYTF.

The chain is built from TRBV2 and TRBJ2-5, with 8 bases matching TRBD1. V dropped 6 bases and J dropped 3; count of bases not matched to a gene: 6. The CDR3 is made up of 14 amino acids. Germline values: CDR1 SNHLY, CDR2 FYNNEI. CDR3 sequence reads: CASSQGAREETQYF. In DNA, the CDR3 is TGTGCCAGCAGCCAGGGGGCGCGGGAAGAGACCCAGTACTTC. Based on the CDR3 plus reference TRBV2 and TRBJ2-5, the full variable domain is EPEVTQTPSHQVTQMGQEVILRCVPISNHLYFYWYRQILGQKVEFLVSFYNNEISEKSEIFDDQFSVERPDGSNFTLKIRSTKLEDSAMYFCASSQGAREETQYFGPGTRLLVL.

The chain has TRBV6-5 and TRBJ1-2; TRBD1 might be the D (6 bases). The ends were cut back, 6 bases at V and 2 bases at J, with 16 bases in the middle. The germline V gene has CDR1 MNHEY and CDR2 SVGAGI. CDR3 length: 15 amino acids. The CDR3 loop is CASRPGTTSNYGYTF. The CDR3 region has the DNA TGTGCCAGCAGGCCCGGGACAACTTCCAACTATGGCTACACCTTC.

The chain uses TRBV10-3 and TRBJ2-1, with D maybe TRBD1 (6 bases). The CDR3 is 16 amino acids. Germline-derived CDR1 and CDR2 are ENHRY and SYGVKD. Trimming cost V 6 bases and J 5 bases, with 20 bases left between them. This CDR3 reads CAIRPGVAQNHNEQFF. CDR3 DNA: TGTGCCATCAGACCAGGGGTAGCGCAGAACCACAATGAGCAGTTCTTC.

The CDR3 nucleotides are TGTGCCAGCAGTGAATTGGGACTAGCGGGGTTTGATGAGCAGTTCTTC. Translating it yields CASSELGLAGFDEQFF. The chain joins TRBV6-1 to TRBJ2-1, with 13 bases aligning to TRBD2. This CDR3 has 16 amino acids. V shed 2 bases, J shed 8 bases, and the junction held 6 bases outside the gene matches. The germline V gene encodes CDR1 MNHNS and CDR2 SASEGT.